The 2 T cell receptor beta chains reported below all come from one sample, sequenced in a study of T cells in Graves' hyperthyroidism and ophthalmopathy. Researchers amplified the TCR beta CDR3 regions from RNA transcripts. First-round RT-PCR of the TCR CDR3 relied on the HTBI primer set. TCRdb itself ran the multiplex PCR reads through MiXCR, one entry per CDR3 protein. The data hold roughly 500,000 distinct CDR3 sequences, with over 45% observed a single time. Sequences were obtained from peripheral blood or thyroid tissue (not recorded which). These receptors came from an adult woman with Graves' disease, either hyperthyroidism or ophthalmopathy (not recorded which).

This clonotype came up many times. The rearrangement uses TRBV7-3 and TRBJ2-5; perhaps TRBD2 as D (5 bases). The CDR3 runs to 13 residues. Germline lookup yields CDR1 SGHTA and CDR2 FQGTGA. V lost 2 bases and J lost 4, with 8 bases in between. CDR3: CASSLGERETQYF. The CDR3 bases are TGTGCCAGCAGCTTAGGGGAGCGAGAGACCCAGTACTTC.

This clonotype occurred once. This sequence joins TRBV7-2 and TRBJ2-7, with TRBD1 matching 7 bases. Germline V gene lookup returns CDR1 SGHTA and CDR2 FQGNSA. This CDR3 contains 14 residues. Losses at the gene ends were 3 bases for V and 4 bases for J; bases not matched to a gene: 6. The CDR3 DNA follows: TGTGCCAGCAGCTTCCCAGGACAGGCGTACGAGCAGTACTTC. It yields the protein CASSFPGQAYEQYF.